This T cell receptor (beta chain) came from a study of beta chain features in type 1 diabetes. A word on this clone: Its antigen remains unknown.

The single heparinised draw taken from each donor contained around 120 mL of blood on average. Expressed TCRB transcripts were sequenced after all isolated RNA was converted to cDNA. The table came from immunoSEQ multiplex PCR; TCRdb's copy has only in-frame clones and leaves some out. The table records fewer than 250,000 clones, around 9.6% of them present only once. Findings and caveats of the study: PCR might favor shorter templates, but any such skew would affect patients and controls equally. Patients showed naive, central memory and Treg TCRB repertoires that appeared more similar than those of healthy donors. Unsettled here was the matter of whether HLA type influences TCRB rearrangement.

The source material was naive CD4+ T cells from blood. The source of this sequence is a woman aged 18-29 years in good health.

The CDR3 DNA reads TGTGCCAGCAGCCTCCGACAGGGCCGGGAGACCCAGTACTTC. Translation gives CASSLRQGRETQYF. This sequence joins TRBV11-3 and TRBJ2-5; 7 nucleotides align to TRBD1. Trimming cost V 5 bases and J 5 bases; bases outside gene matches: 8. The V gene's germline CDR1 is SGHNT and CDR2 YENEEA. The CDR3 is 14 residues long.